This entry is about one TCR beta chain. Antigen specificity is unknown. Germline V gene data show CDR1 as SGHRS and CDR2 as YFSETQ. Trimming removed 0 bases at V and 4 bases at J, with 19 bases between. CDR3 size: 17 residues. The source of the sample is a study of early stage breast cancer tumors. On the study more broadly: About 80% of the 16 invasive tumors were ER+, PR+ and HER2-. General observations from the study: Compared with adjacent normal breast tissue, tumors showed roughly 2.4-fold greater T cell density and higher clonality. Blood repertoires resembled normal breast more than tumor.

Generated by immunoSEQ multiplex PCR, the TCRdb table keeps only in-frame clones and is missing some. The sample carries some 25,000 clones, roughly 64% recorded once. The material sequenced was breast tumor tissue. The receptor was isolated from a person aged 55 to 70 with breast cancer. The V and J genes are TRBV5-1 and TRBJ1-1, with D possibly being TRBD1 (5 bases). The CDR3 reads CASSLVSRRGSGTEAFF. In nucleotides, the CDR3 is TGCGCCAGCAGCTTGGTTTCTAGAAGGGGCTCGGGCACTGAAGCTTTCTTT. Combining the CDR3 with reference TRBV5-1 and TRBJ1-1 gives the whole variable domain KAGVTQTPRYLIKTRGQQVTLSCSPISGHRSVSWYQQTPGQGLQFLFEYFSETQRNKGNFPGRFSGRQFSNSRSEMNVSTLELGDSALYLCASSLVSRRGSGTEAFFGQGTRLTVV.